This T cell receptor (beta chain) derives from a study of follicular helper T cells after annual influenza vaccination. Study-wide results and limits: Yearly vaccinations repeatedly recalled conserved clonotypes in ICOS+CD38+ cTfh. Day 7 ICOS+CD38+ clones later appeared mostly in ICOS-CD38- cTfh.

Time point indicated: 2015-2016 season, pre-vaccination. Excluded were substance abuse, HIV/AIDS, active cancer, immunomodulatory drugs and active illness. Non-naive CD4+CXCR5+PD-1+ cTfh were sorted into ICOS+CD38+ and ICOS-CD38- fractions. Concerning this clone itself: The antigen is unknown.

Trimming at V came to 3 bases and at J to 6 bases, leaving 7 bases not matched to a gene. This CDR3 region has 16 residues. The germline gives CDR1 SNHLY, CDR2 FYNNEI. Method: immunoSEQ multiplex PCR; TCRdb's copy keeps in-frame clones and lacks some. The sample yields around 9,600 clones, 82% seen once. The chain has TRBV2 and TRBJ2-3; 12 nucleotides match TRBD2. The clonotype comes from an adult who received the influenza vaccine. Sequencing used CXCR5+ CD38- circulating T follicular helper cells from blood, obtained on the day of influenza vaccination. This sample's subset: circulating Tfh, non-naive CD4+CXCR5+PD-1+ (ICOS+CD38+ or ICOS-CD38-). DNA for the CDR3: TGTGCCAGCAGTGAGGCGCTAGCGGGAGGGAGGGATACGCAGTATTTT. Its protein is CASSEALAGGRDTQYF.